This entry is about one TCR beta chain. Antigen specificity is unknown. This sample is part of a study of shared clonotypes between healthy human individuals. The wider study: The study used three CD4 naive, three CD4 memory, two CD8 naive and one CD8 memory plate per donor.

The CDR3 spans 16 residues. The V gene's germline CDR1 is SGHDT and CDR2 YYEEEE. V lost 4 bases and J lost 6, with 23 bases in between. Assay: immunoSEQ multiplex PCR; the TCRdb copy retains only in-frame clones and omits some. The sample lists about 980,000 clones; 76% were seen once. Points from the study as a whole: The naive CD4 repertoires of four donors were compared, and about 5% of clonotypes were shared.

The sequence came from a man aged 18-30 years in good health. Material: memory CD4+ T cells sorted from blood. As to subset: CD45RA-negative fraction. The rearrangement uses TRBV5-6 and TRBJ2-7; D perhaps matches TRBD1 (5 bases). The CDR3 loop is CASSRPQQVVKGEQYF. As DNA, the CDR3 is TGTGCCAGCAGCCGACCACAACAGGTAGTGAAGGGCGAGCAGTACTTC.